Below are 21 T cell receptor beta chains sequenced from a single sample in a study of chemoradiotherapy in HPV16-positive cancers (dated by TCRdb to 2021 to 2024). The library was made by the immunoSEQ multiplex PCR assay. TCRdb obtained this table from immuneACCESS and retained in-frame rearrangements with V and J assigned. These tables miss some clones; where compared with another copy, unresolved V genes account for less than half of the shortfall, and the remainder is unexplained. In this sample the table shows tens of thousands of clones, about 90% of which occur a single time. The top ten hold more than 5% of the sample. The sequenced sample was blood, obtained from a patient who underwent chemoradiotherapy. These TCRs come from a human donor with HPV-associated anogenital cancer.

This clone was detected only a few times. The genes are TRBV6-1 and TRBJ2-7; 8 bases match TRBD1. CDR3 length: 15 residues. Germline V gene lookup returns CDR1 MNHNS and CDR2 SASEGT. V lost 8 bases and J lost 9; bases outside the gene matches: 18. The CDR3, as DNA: TGTGCCAGCGATCCGGGACAGGCTAGACCCAGGGCGCAGTACGTC. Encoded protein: CASDPGQARPRAQYV.

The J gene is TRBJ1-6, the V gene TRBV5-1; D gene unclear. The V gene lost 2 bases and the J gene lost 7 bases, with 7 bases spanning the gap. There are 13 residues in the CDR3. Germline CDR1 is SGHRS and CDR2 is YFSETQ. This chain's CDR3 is CASSFGQNSPLHF. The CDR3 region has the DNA TGCGCCAGCAGCTTCGGGCAGAATTCACCCCTCCACTTT.

For the CDR3, the DNA is TGTGCCAGCAGCTCCGGGGTGGGAGCGGGGGGCTGGGATGAGCAGTTCTTC. Amino acid sequence: CASSSGVGAGGWDEQFF. V is TRBV11-2 and J is TRBJ2-1; 9 bases are a match to TRBD2. V dropped 4 bases and J dropped 8; count of bases not matched to a gene: 15. This CDR3 is built from 17 residues. Germline V gene lookup returns CDR1 SGHAT and CDR2 FQNNGV. Full variable domain (remainder filled in from reference TRBV11-2 and TRBJ2-1): EAGVAQSPRYKIIEKRQSVAFWCNPISGHATLYWYQQILGQGPKLLIQFQNNGVVDDSQLPKDRFSAERLKGVDSTLKIQPAKLEDSAVYLCASSSGVGAGGWDEQFFGPGTRLTVL.

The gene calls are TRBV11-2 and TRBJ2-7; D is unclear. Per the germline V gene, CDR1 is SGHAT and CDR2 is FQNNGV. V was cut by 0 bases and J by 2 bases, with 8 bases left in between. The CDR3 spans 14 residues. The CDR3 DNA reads TGTGCCAGCAGCTTAGATGCCCCCCCCTACGAGCAGTACGTC. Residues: CASSLDAPPYEQYV.

The CDR3 is CSVGGQTGYTF. In DNA, the CDR3 is TGCAGCGTTGGTGGGCAAACGGGCTACACCTTC. The genes are TRBV29-1 and TRBJ1-2; unclear D gene. The CDR3 spans 11 residues. Trimming removed 4 bases at V and 8 bases at J, with 11 bases between. The germline CDR1 and CDR2 sequences are SQVTM and ANQGSEA. The full variable domain, with the rest looked up from reference TRBV29-1 and TRBJ1-2, is SAVISQKPSRDICQRGTSLTIQCQVDSQVTMMFWYRQQPGQSLTLIATANQGSEATYESGFVIDKFPISRPNLTFSTLTVSNMSPEDSSIYLCSVGGQTGYTFGSGTRLTVV.

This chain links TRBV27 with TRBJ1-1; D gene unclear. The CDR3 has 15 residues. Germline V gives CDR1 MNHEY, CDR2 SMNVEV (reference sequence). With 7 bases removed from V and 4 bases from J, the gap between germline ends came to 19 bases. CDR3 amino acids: CASIQRSSGSTEAFF. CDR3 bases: TGTGCCAGCATTCAAAGGAGTTCGGGGAGCACTGAAGCTTTCTTT.

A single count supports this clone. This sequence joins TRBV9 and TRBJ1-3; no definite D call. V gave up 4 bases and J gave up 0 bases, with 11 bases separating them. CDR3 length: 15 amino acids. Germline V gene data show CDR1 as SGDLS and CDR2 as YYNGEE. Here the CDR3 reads CASSSRTGSGNTIYF. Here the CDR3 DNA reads TGTGCCAGCAGCTCCCGGACGGGCTCTGGAAACACCATATATTTT.

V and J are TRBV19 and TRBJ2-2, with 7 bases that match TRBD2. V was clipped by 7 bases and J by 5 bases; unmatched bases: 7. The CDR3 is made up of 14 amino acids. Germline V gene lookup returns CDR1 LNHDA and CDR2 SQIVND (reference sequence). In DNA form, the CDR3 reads TGTGCCAGTAAATTTCGGGGGGAAACCGGGGAGCTGTTTTTT. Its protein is CASKFRGETGELFF.

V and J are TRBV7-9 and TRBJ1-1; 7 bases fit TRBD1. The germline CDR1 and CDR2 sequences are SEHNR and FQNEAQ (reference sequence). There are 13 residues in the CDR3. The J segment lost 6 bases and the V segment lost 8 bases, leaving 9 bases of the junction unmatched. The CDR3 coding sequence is TGTGCCAGCTCGGGGAGGGGGCATGCTGAAGCTTTCTTT. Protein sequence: CASSGRGHAEAFF.

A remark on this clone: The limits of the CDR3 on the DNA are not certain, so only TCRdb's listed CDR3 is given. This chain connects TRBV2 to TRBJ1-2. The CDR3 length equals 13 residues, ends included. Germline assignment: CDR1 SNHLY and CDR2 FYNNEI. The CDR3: CVSSTSGGSGYTF.

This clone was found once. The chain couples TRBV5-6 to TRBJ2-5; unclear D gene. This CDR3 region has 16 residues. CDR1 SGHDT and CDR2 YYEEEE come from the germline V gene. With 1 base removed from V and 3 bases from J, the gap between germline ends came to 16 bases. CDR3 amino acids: CASSLYHRPIKETQYF. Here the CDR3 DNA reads TGTGCCAGCAGCTTGTATCACAGACCTATTAAAGAGACCCAGTACTTC.

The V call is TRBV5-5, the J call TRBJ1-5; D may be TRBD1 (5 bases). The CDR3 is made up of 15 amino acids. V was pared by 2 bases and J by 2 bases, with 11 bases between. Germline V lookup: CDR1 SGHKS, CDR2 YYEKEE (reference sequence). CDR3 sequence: CASSFASGGNQPQHF. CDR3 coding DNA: TGTGCCAGCAGCTTCGCCTCGGGGGGCAATCAGCCCCAGCATTTT.

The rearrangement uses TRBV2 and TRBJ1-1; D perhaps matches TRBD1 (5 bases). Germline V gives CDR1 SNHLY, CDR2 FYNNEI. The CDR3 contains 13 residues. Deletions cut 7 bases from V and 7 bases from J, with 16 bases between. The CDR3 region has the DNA TGTGCCAGCATCACGACAGAGACGAGTGAAGCTTTCTTT. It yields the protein CASITTETSEAFF.

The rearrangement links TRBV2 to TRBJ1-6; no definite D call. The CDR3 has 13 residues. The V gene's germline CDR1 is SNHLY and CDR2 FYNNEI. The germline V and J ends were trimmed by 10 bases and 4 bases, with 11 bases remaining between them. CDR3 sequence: CATQRRYNSPLHF. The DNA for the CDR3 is TGTGCCACCCAGCGCCGTTATAATTCACCCCTCCACTTT.

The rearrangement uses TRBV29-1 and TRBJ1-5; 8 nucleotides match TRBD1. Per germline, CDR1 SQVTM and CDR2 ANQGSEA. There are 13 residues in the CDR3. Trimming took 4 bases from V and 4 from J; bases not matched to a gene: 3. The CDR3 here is CSVGQGLNQPQHF. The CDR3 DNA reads TGCAGCGTTGGACAGGGGTTGAATCAGCCCCAGCATTTT.

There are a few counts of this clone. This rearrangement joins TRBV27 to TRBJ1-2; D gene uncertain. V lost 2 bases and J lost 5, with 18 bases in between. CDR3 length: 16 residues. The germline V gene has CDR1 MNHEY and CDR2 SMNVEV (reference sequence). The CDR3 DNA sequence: TGTGCCAGCAGTTTACAATCGCCCGAACGCGGGTATGGCTACACCTTC. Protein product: CASSLQSPERGYGYTF.

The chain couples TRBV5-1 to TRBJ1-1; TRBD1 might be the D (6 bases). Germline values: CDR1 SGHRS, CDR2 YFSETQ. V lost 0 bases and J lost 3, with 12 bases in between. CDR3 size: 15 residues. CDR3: CASSLASTGDTEAFF. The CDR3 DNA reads TGCGCCAGCAGCTTGGCTTCGACAGGTGACACTGAAGCTTTCTTT. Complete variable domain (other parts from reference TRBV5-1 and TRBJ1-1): KAGVTQTPRYLIKTRGQQVTLSCSPISGHRSVSWYQQTPGQGLQFLFEYFSETQRNKGNFPGRFSGRQFSNSRSEMNVSTLELGDSALYLCASSLASTGDTEAFFGQGTRLTVV.

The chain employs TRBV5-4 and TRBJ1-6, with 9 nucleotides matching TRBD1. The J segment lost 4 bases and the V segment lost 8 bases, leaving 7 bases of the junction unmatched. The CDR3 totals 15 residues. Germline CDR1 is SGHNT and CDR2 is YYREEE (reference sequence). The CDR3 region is CASRRTGDYNSPLHF. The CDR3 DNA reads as TGTGCCAGTCGGAGGACAGGGGATTATAATTCACCCCTCCACTTT.

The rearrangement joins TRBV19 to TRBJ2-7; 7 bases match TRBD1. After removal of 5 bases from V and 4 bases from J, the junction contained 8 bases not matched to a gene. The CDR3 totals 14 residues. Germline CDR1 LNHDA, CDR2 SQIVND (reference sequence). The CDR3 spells CASSAGTVTYEQYF. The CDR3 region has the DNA TGTGCCAGTAGTGCCGGGACAGTGACTTACGAGCAGTACTTC.

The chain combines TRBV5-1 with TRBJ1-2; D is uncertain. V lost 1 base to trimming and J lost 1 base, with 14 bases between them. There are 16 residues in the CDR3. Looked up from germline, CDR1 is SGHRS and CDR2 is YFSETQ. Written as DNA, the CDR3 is TGCGCCAGCAGCTTGAATGATCAGCAGCTTAACTATGGCTACACCTTC. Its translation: CASSLNDQQLNYGYTF.

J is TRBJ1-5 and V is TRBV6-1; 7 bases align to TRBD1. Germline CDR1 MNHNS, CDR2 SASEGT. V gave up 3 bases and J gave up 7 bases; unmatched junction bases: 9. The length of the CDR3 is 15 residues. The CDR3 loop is CASSENTGAQQPQHF. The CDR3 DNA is TGTGCCAGCAGTGAGAATACAGGGGCTCAACAGCCCCAGCATTTT.